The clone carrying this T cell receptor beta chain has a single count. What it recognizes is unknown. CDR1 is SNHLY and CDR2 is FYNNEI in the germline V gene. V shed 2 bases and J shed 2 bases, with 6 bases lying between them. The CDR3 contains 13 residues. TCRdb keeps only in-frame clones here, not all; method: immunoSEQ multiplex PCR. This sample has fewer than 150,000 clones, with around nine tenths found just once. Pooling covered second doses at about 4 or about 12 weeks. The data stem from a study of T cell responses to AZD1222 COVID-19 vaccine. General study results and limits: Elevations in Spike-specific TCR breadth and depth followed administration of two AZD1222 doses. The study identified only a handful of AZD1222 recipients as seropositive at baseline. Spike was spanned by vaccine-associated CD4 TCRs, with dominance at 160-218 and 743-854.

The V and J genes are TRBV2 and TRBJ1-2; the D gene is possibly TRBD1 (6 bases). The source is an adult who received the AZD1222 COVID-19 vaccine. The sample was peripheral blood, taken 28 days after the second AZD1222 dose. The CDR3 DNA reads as TGTGCCAGCAGTGAACAGGGGAACTATGGCTACACCTTC. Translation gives CASSEQGNYGYTF. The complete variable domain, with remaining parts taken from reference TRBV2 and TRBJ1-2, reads EPEVTQTPSHQVTQMGQEVILRCVPISNHLYFYWYRQILGQKVEFLVSFYNNEISEKSEIFDDQFSVERPDGSNFTLKIRSTKLEDSAMYFCASSEQGNYGYTFGSGTRLTVV.